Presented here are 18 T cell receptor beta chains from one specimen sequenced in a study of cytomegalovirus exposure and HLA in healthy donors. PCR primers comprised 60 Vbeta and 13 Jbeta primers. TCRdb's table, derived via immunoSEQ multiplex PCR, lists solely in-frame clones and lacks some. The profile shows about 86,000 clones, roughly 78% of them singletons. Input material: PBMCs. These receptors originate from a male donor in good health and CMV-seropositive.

The CDR3 nucleotides are TGTGCCACTATGACCGGGTCGAACTACGAGCAGTACTTC. As protein: CATMTGSNYEQYF. The V call is TRBV10-3, the J call TRBJ2-7; D is unclear. The V gene lost 10 bases and the J gene lost 3 bases, with 16 bases spanning the gap. Germline CDR1 ENHRY, CDR2 SYGVKD. The CDR3 contains 13 residues.

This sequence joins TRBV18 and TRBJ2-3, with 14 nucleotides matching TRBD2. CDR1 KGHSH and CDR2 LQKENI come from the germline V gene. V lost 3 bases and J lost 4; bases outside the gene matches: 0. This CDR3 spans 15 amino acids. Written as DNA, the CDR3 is TGTGCCAGCTCACCGACTAGCGGGAGGGCAGATACGCAGTATTTT. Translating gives CASSPTSGRADTQYF.

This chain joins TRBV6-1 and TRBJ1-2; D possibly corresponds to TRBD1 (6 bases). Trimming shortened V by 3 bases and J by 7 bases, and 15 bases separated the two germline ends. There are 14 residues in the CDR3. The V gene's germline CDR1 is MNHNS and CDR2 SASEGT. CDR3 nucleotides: TGTGCCAGCAGTGATTCAGGGGAGGGTTTTGGCTACACCTTC. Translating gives CASSDSGEGFGYTF.

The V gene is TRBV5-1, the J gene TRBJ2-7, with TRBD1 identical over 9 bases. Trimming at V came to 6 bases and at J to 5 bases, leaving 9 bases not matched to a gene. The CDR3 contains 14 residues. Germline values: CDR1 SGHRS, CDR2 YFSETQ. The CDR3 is CASKTGQGGHEQYF. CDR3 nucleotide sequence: TGCGCCAGCAAGACGGGACAGGGTGGCCACGAGCAGTACTTC. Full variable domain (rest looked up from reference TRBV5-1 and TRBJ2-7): KAGVTQTPRYLIKTRGQQVTLSCSPISGHRSVSWYQQTPGQGLQFLFEYFSETQRNKGNFPGRFSGRQFSNSRSEMNVSTLELGDSALYLCASKTGQGGHEQYFGPGTRLTVT.

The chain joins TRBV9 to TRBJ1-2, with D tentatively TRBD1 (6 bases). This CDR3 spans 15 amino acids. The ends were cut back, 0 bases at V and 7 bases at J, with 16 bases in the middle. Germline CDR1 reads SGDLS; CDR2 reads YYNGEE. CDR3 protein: CASSVGGRGTSGYTF. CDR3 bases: TGTGCCAGCAGCGTAGGGGGAAGGGGGACCTCTGGCTACACCTTC.

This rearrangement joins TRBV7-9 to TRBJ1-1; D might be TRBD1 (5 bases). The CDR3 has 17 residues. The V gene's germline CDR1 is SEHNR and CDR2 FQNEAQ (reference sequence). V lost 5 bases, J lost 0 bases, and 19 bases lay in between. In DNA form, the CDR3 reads TGTGCCAGCAGCGCCCCCCGTGGGGCCAACATGAACACTGAAGCTTTCTTT. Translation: CASSAPRGANMNTEAFF.

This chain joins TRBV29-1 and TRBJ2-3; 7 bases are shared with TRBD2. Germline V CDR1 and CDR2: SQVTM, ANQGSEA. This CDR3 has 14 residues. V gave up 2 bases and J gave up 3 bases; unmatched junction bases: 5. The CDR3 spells CSVELAAETDTQYF. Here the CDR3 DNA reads TGCAGCGTTGAACTAGCGGCAGAAACAGATACGCAGTATTTT.

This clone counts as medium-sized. For the CDR3, the DNA is TGTGCCAGCAGTGAAGAAGTCGGAGGCGGGCCTCAGCCCCAGCATTTT. This sequence encodes CASSEEVGGGPQPQHF. This rearrangement joins TRBV6-1 to TRBJ1-5; D not certain. CDR3 size: 16 residues. V lost 1 base and J lost 6, with 16 bases in between. The germline gives CDR1 MNHNS, CDR2 SASEGT.

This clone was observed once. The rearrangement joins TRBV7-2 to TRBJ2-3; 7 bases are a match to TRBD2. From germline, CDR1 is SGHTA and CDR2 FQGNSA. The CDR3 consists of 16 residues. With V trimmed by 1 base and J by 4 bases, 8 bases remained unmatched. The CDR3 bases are TGTGCCAGCAGCTTAGGTCCAGCGGGGAAGGCAGATACGCAGTATTTT. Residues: CASSLGPAGKADTQYF.

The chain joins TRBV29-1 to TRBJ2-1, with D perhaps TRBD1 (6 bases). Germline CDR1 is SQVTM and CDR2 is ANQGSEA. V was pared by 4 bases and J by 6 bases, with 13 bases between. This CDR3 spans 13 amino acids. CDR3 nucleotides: TGCAGCGTTGCCCAGCAGGGGCGCAATGAGCAGTTCTTC. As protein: CSVAQQGRNEQFF.

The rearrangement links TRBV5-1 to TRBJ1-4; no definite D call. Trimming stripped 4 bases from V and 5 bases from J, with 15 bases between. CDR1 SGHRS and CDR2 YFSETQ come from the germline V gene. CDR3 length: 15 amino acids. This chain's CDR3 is CASSPSGYQNEKLFF. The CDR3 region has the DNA TGCGCCAGCAGCCCCTCAGGTTACCAGAATGAAAAACTGTTTTTT.

The CDR3 DNA is TGCGCCAGCAGCTTGGCCGTCCTAGCGGGAGGCCACAATGAGCAGTTCTTC. It is translated as CASSLAVLAGGHNEQFF. V is TRBV5-1 and J is TRBJ2-1, with 11 positions matching TRBD2. This CDR3 contains 17 residues. The germline V gene has CDR1 SGHRS and CDR2 YFSETQ. Trimming at V came to 0 bases and at J to 5 bases, leaving 7 bases not matched to a gene.

CDR3 bases: TGTGCCAGTAAGCCCTGGGGCAGGGCAGTCTACGAGCAGTACTTC. Translated, it gives CASKPWGRAVYEQYF. The V and J genes are TRBV5-6 and TRBJ2-7; weak D call: TRBD1 (5 bases). This CDR3 has 15 amino acids. Trimming removed 8 bases at V and 3 bases at J, with 21 bases between. The germline V gene has CDR1 SGHDT and CDR2 YYEEEE. Based on the CDR3 plus reference TRBV5-6 and TRBJ2-7, the full variable domain is DAGVTQSPTHLIKTRGQQVTLRCSPKSGHDTVSWYQQALGQGPQFIFQYYEEEERQRGNFPDRFSGHQFPNYSSELNVNALLLGDSALYLCASKPWGRAVYEQYFGPGTRLTVT.

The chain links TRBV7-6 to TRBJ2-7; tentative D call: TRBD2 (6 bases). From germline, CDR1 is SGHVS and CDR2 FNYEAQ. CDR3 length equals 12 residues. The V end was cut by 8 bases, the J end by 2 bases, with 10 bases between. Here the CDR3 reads CASGGTPYEQYF. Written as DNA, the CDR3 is TGTGCCAGCGGAGGGACCCCCTACGAGCAGTACTTC.

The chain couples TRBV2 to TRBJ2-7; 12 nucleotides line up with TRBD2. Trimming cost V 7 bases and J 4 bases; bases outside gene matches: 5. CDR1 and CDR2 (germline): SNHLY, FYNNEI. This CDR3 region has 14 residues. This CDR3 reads CASKLAGGPYEQYF. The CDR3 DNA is TGTGCCAGCAAGCTAGCGGGAGGGCCTTACGAGCAGTACTTC.

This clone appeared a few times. In nucleotides, the CDR3 is TGTGCCAGCAGTTACTCGCGCCGGACAACCATCGAAGCTTTCTTT. Amino acids: CASSYSRRTTIEAFF. V gene TRBV6-6 combines with J gene TRBJ1-1; possible D gene TRBD1, 5 bases. The CDR3 runs 15 residues. Germline V CDR1 and CDR2: MNHNY, SVGAGI (reference sequence). Deletions cut 0 bases from V and 8 bases from J, with 16 bases between.

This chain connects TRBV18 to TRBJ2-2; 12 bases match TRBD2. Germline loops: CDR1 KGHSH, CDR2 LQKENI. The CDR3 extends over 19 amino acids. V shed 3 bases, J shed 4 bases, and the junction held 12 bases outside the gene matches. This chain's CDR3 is CASSPVTASGRARTGELFF. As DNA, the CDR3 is TGTGCCAGCTCACCTGTGACGGCTAGCGGGAGGGCCCGCACCGGGGAGCTGTTTTTT.

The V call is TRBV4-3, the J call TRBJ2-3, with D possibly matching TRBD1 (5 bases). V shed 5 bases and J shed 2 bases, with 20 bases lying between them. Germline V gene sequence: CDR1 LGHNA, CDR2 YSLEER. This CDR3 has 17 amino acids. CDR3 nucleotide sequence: TGCGCCAGCAGCGAAGGGGTTGACCGGAGACCCACAGATACGCAGTATTTT. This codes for CASSEGVDRRPTDTQYF.